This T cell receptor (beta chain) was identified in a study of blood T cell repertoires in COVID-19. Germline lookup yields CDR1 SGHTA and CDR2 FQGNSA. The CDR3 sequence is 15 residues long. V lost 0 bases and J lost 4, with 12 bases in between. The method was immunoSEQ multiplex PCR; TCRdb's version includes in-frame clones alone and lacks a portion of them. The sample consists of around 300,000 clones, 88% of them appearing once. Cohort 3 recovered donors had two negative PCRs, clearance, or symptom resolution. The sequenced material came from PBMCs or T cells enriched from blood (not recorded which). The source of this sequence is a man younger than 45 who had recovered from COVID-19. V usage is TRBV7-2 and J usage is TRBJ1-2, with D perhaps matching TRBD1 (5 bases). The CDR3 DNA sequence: TGTGCCAGCAGCTTAGCGCGGGGGGGGACCTATGGCTACACCTTC. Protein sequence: CASSLARGGTYGYTF.